These 24 T cell receptor beta chains came from one sample sequenced in a study of blood T cell repertoires in COVID-19. TCRdb's copy holds only in-frame clones and misses some; the assay was immunoSEQ multiplex PCR. This sample yields a few hundred thousand clones, of which 89% are seen a single time; around 3% belongs to the top ten. Material for sequencing was peripheral blood. Receptors originate from a woman in her 30s with COVID-19, enrolled during active disease.

The chain couples TRBV9 to TRBJ1-2, with 9 bases lining up with TRBD1. Per germline, CDR1 SGDLS and CDR2 YYNGEE. The CDR3 covers 14 residues. Trimming took 4 bases from V and 5 from J; bases not matched to a gene: 6. The CDR3 sequence: CASSPHRGLYGYTF. The CDR3 DNA is TGTGCCAGCAGCCCTCACAGGGGGCTTTATGGCTACACCTTC.

The chain uses TRBV30 and TRBJ2-5; weak D call: TRBD2 (6 bases). The CDR3 totals 13 residues. Germline V gene data show CDR1 as GTSNPN and CDR2 as SVGIG (reference sequence). Trimming stripped 4 bases from V and 2 bases from J, with 11 bases between. Written as DNA, the CDR3 is TGTGCCTGGAAACGGGACTTACAAGAGACCCAGTACTTC. Translating gives CAWKRDLQETQYF.

The chain has TRBV5-6 and TRBJ2-2; the match to TRBD2 covers 7 bases. Unmatched junction bases numbered 10, after V lost 4 bases and J lost 4 bases. This CDR3 has 16 residues. In germline, CDR1 is SGHDT, CDR2 YYEEEE. CDR3: CASSHGRGRATGELFF. Here the CDR3 DNA reads TGTGCCAGCAGCCATGGGAGGGGCCGTGCCACCGGGGAGCTGTTTTTT.

The chain couples TRBV7-8 to TRBJ1-2, with D unclear. This CDR3 is 16 amino acids long. The germline V and J ends were trimmed by 2 bases and 1 base, with 14 bases remaining between them. Germline values: CDR1 SGHVS, CDR2 FQNEAQ. The CDR3 region is CASSLLQPRNNYGYTF. CDR3 nucleotides: TGTGCCAGCAGCTTATTGCAACCGCGGAATAACTATGGCTACACCTTC.

The rearrangement uses TRBV9 and TRBJ2-1; a possible D gene is TRBD1 (6 bases). CDR1 and CDR2 (germline): SGDLS, YYNGEE. V was trimmed by 3 bases and J by 3 bases, leaving 13 bases between them. The CDR3 is 15 residues long. The CDR3 sequence: CASSAQGTVYNEQFF. Here the CDR3 DNA reads TGTGCCAGCAGCGCGCAGGGGACGGTCTACAATGAGCAGTTCTTC. The complete variable domain, with remaining parts taken from reference TRBV9 and TRBJ2-1, reads DSGVTQTPKHLITATGQRVTLRCSPRSGDLSVYWYQQSLDQGLQFLIQYYNGEERAKGNILERFSAQQFPDLHSELNLSSLELGDSALYFCASSAQGTVYNEQFFGPGTRLTVL.

The rearrangement links TRBV7-8 to TRBJ1-1; TRBD1 agrees at 8 bases. The CDR3 runs to 14 residues. The germline V gene encodes CDR1 SGHVS and CDR2 FQNEAQ. J gave up 11 bases and V 3 bases, and 11 bases lay outside the gene matches. CDR3 DNA sequence: TGTGCCAGCAGCTTCGGACAGGGCCCCCGGGAGGCTTTCTTT. Residues: CASSFGQGPREAFF.

On this clone itself: The junction departs from the called germline gene at one end, perhaps through a read error. This chain links TRBV7-2 with TRBJ2-2; TRBD2 agrees at 12 bases. The CDR3 is 15 residues long. Germline loops: CDR1 SGHTA, CDR2 FQGNSA. This CDR3 reads CASSLAGGYTGELFF. The CDR3 DNA reads TGTGCCAGCAGCCTAGCGGGAGGGTACACCGGGGAGCTGTTTTTT.

The chain uses TRBV7-9 and TRBJ1-4; D is possibly TRBD1 (5 bases). The germline gives CDR1 SEHNR, CDR2 FQNEAQ (reference sequence). This CDR3 region has 16 residues. The germline V and J ends were trimmed by 3 bases and 3 bases, with 14 bases remaining between them. As DNA, the CDR3 is TGTGCCAGCAGCTTGGGCAGGGCTTCCTCTAATGAAAAACTGTTTTTT. Amino acids: CASSLGRASSNEKLFF.

This chain links TRBV3-1 (or the pseudogene TRBV3-2) with TRBJ2-2, with TRBD2 matching over 12 bases. CDR3 length equals 18 residues. J lost 2 bases, V lost 3 bases, and 7 bases had no gene match. Germline V gene sequence: CDR1 LGHDT, CDR2 YNNKEL (reference sequence). The chain's CDR3 is CASSQGLAGGPNTGELFF. CDR3 DNA sequence: TGTGCCAGCAGCCAGGGACTAGCGGGCGGCCCAAACACCGGGGAGCTGTTTTTT.

The CDR3 nucleotides are TGTGCCAGCTCCCTCGACAGGAATGGAGGCTACACCTTC. Translation gives CASSLDRNGGYTF. The rearrangement joins TRBV18 to TRBJ1-2, with D maybe TRBD1 (6 bases). V shed 6 bases and J shed 8 bases, with 16 bases lying between them. This CDR3 contains 13 residues. Germline assignment: CDR1 KGHSH and CDR2 LQKENI.

The chain combines TRBV5-4 with TRBJ2-3, with TRBD2 identical over 7 bases. J gave up 3 bases and V 0 bases, and 1 base lay outside the gene matches. Germline lookup yields CDR1 SGHNT and CDR2 YYREEE (reference sequence). The CDR3 is 14 amino acids. CDR3 in DNA: TGTGCCAGCAGCTTGGAACTAGCGACAGATACGCAGTATTTT. Translated: CASSLELATDTQYF. Together with reference TRBV5-4 and TRBJ2-3, the CDR3 gives the full variable domain: ETGVTQSPTHLIKTRGQQVTLRCSSQSGHNTVSWYQQALGQGPQFIFQYYREEENGRGNFPPRFSGLQFPNYSSELNVNALELDDSALYLCASSLELATDTQYFGPGTRLTVL.

The chain uses TRBV5-1 and TRBJ1-1; TRBD1 aligns across 12 bases. Germline trimming cut 4 bases from V and 6 bases from J; bases unmatched to any gene: 10. The CDR3 extends over 16 amino acids. Germline CDR1 SGHRS, CDR2 YFSETQ. DNA of the CDR3: TGCGCCAGCAGCGCAAAACCGGGACAGGGGGCATCTGAAGCTTTCTTT. As protein: CASSAKPGQGASEAFF.

The chain's CDR3 is CASSLDSSYGYTF. The CDR3 nucleotides read TGTGCCAGCAGCTTGGACAGCTCCTATGGCTACACCTTC. The chain uses TRBV5-4 and TRBJ1-2; D not resolved. Germline CDR1 reads SGHNT; CDR2 reads YYREEE (reference sequence). V was pared by 0 bases and J by 4 bases, with 7 bases between. The CDR3 extends over 13 amino acids.

This chain links TRBV6-5 with TRBJ2-3, with D possibly being TRBD2 (5 bases). Trimming cost V 6 bases and J 2 bases, with 9 bases left between them. The CDR3 loop spans 13 amino acids. Germline CDR1 reads MNHEY; CDR2 reads SVGAGI. The CDR3 reads CASSPTNTDTQYF. CDR3 DNA: TGTGCCAGCAGCCCGACTAACACAGATACGCAGTATTTT.

The CDR3 coding sequence is TGTGCCAGCAGCCCAGGACTAGCGATGGCAACAGATACGCAGTATTTT. Its translation: CASSPGLAMATDTQYF. The chain combines TRBV9 with TRBJ2-3, with TRBD2 matching 9 bases. CDR1 and CDR2 from the germline V gene are SGDLS and YYNGEE. The CDR3 consists of 16 residues. V dropped 4 bases and J dropped 3; count of bases not matched to a gene: 9.

This chain links TRBV7-9 with TRBJ2-1; 7 bases agree with TRBD1. This CDR3 has 15 residues. With 1 base clipped from V and 1 base from J, the junction kept 1 base outside the gene matches. Germline CDR1 SEHNR, CDR2 FQNEAQ (reference sequence). CDR3 sequence: CASSLEGQSYNEQFF. CDR3 sequence (DNA): TGTGCCAGCAGCTTAGAGGGACAGTCCTACAATGAGCAGTTCTTC.

The rearrangement links TRBV7-8 to TRBJ2-7; 8 bases are a match to TRBD1. This CDR3 comprises 15 residues. Germline V gives CDR1 SGHVS, CDR2 FQNEAQ. Losses at the gene ends were 0 bases for V and 5 bases for J; bases not matched to a gene: 6. The CDR3 DNA follows: TGTGCCAGCAGCTTAGCGGTCTCGACAGGGGACGAGCAGTACTTC. Translated: CASSLAVSTGDEQYF.

J is TRBJ2-3 and V is TRBV21-1; the table's D call, TRBD1, has no DNA check behind it. TRBV21-1 is shown as a pseudogene. There are 16 residues in the CDR3. CDR3: CASSKGVRGSTDTQYF. The CDR3 DNA follows: TGTGCCAGCAGCAAAGGCGTCAGGGGGAGCACAGATACGCAGTATTTT.

V gene TRBV28 combines with J gene TRBJ2-7; D might be TRBD2 (7 bases). The ends were cut back, 7 bases at V and 2 bases at J, with 12 bases in the middle. The CDR3 loop spans 13 amino acids. Germline V gene data show CDR1 as MDHEN and CDR2 as SYDVKM. The CDR3, as DNA: TGTGCCAGCATCGGGGGGCGTGCCTACGAGCAGTACTTC. Protein product: CASIGGRAYEQYF.

This rearrangement joins TRBV7-2 to TRBJ1-1; unclear D gene. Germline loops: CDR1 SGHTA, CDR2 FQGNSA. Trimming removed 0 bases at V and 6 bases at J, with 8 bases between. CDR3 length equals 13 residues. In nucleotides, the CDR3 is TGTGCCAGCAGCTTAGCGGCCAGTCCTGAAGCTTTCTTT. Protein sequence: CASSLAASPEAFF. Full variable domain (remainder filled in from reference TRBV7-2 and TRBJ1-1): GAGVSQSPSNKVTEKGKDVELRCDPISGHTALYWYRQSLGQGLEFLIYFQGNSAPDKSGLPSDRFSAERTGGSVSTLTIQRTQQEDSAVYLCASSLAASPEAFFGQGTRLTVV.

The DNA for the CDR3 is TGCGCCAGCAGCTTGGACATGACAGGTGACTATGGCTACACCTTC. This gives the protein CASSLDMTGDYGYTF. The V gene is TRBV5-1, the J gene TRBJ1-2; D is possibly TRBD1 (6 bases). The CDR3 spans 15 residues. The germline V and J ends were trimmed by 0 bases and 3 bases, with 12 bases remaining between them. CDR1 is SGHRS and CDR2 is YFSETQ in the germline V gene. The whole variable domain, remainder taken from reference TRBV5-1 and TRBJ1-2, is KAGVTQTPRYLIKTRGQQVTLSCSPISGHRSVSWYQQTPGQGLQFLFEYFSETQRNKGNFPGRFSGRQFSNSRSEMNVSTLELGDSALYLCASSLDMTGDYGYTFGSGTRLTVV.

The chain carries TRBV9 and TRBJ2-1; TRBD1 is a possible D gene (5 bases). Per the germline V gene, CDR1 is SGDLS and CDR2 is YYNGEE. The ends were cut back, 3 bases at V and 9 bases at J, with 19 bases in the middle. The length of the CDR3 is 15 residues. CDR3 amino acids: CASSGGALWSSEQFF. CDR3 DNA: TGTGCCAGCAGCGGTGGGGCCCTTTGGAGTAGTGAGCAGTTCTTC. Variable domain in full (rest from reference TRBV9 and TRBJ2-1): DSGVTQTPKHLITATGQRVTLRCSPRSGDLSVYWYQQSLDQGLQFLIQYYNGEERAKGNILERFSAQQFPDLHSELNLSSLELGDSALYFCASSGGALWSSEQFFGPGTRLTVL.

Concerning this clone: Other DNA sequences in the sample encode the same CDR3. CDR3 region: CASSYRGDTQYF. In DNA form, the CDR3 reads TGTGCCAGCAGTTACAGAGGAGATACGCAGTATTTT. The gene calls are TRBV6-6 and TRBJ2-3; D is unresolved. The V end was cut by 2 bases, the J end by 5 bases, with 5 bases between. Germline assignment: CDR1 MNHNY and CDR2 SVGAGI (reference sequence). There are 12 residues in the CDR3.

V usage is TRBV7-2 and J usage is TRBJ2-3; TRBD2 agrees at 7 bases. The CDR3 consists of 15 residues. Germline CDR1 and CDR2: SGHTA and FQGNSA. V was clipped by 3 bases and J by 2 bases; unmatched bases: 5. CDR3 protein: CASSFERGTTDTQYF. The CDR3 DNA follows: TGTGCCAGCAGCTTCGAGCGGGGAACCACAGATACGCAGTATTTT. The entire variable domain, with the rest obtained from reference TRBV7-2 and TRBJ2-3, is as follows: GAGVSQSPSNKVTEKGKDVELRCDPISGHTALYWYRQSLGQGLEFLIYFQGNSAPDKSGLPSDRFSAERTGGSVSTLTIQRTQQEDSAVYLCASSFERGTTDTQYFGPGTRLTVL.